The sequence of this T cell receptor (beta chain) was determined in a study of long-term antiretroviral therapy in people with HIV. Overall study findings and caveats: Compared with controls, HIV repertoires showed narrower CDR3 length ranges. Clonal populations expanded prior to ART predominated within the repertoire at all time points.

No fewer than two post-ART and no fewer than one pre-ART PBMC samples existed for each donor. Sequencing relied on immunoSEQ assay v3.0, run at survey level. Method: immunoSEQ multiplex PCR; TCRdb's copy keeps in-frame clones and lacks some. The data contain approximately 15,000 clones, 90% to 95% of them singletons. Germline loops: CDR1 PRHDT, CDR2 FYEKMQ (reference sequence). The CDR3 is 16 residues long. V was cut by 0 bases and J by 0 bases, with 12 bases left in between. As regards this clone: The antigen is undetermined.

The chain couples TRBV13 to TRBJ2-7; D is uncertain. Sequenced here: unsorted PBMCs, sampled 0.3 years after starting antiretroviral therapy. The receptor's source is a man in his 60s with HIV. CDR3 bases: TGTGCCAGCAGCTTAGGTCTGCGAGGAGACTCCTACGAGCAGTACTTC. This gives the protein CASSLGLRGDSYEQYF.